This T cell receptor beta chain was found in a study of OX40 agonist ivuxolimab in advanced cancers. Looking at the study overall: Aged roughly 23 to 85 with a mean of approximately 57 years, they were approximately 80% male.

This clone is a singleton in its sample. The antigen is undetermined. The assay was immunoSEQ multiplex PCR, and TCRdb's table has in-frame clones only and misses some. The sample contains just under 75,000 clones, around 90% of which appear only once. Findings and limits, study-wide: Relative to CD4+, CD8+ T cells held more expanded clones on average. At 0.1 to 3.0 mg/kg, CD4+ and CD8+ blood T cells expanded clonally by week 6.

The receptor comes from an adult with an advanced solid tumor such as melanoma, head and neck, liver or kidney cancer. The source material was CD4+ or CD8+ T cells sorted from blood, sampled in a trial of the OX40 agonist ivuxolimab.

The CDR3 region has the DNA TGTGCCAGCAGTGATCGGACAGAGCCCCCCAACTATGGCTACACCTTC. It codes for CASSDRTEPPNYGYTF. The J gene is TRBJ1-2, the V gene TRBV2; D possibly corresponds to TRBD1 (6 bases). Trimming pared 3 bases from V and 2 bases from J, leaving 16 bases between. The germline V gene encodes CDR1 SNHLY and CDR2 FYNNEI. The CDR3 runs 16 residues.